Described below is a single T cell receptor (beta chain) sequence and its context. Its antigen is unidentified. This specimen belongs to a study of OX40 agonist ivuxolimab in advanced cancers. Study information: Having had anti-PD-1, anti-PD-L1 or anti-CTLA-4 therapy before was allowed, and roughly 40% had some. Overall study findings and caveats: Clones of CD4+ and CD8+ blood T cells grew by week 6 at doses of 0.1 to 3.0 mg/kg.

Here immunoSEQ multiplex PCR was the method, and the copy in TCRdb shows in-frame clones only, minus some. The sample has approximately 13,000 clones, approximately 80% seen once; the top ten hold about 19%. CDR1 is MDHEN, CDR2 SYDVKM, per germline. This CDR3 region has 18 residues. Deletions cut 3 bases from V and 2 bases from J, with 23 bases between. This material consisted of CD4+ or CD8+ T cells sorted from blood, taken in a trial of the OX40 agonist ivuxolimab. V is TRBV28 and J is TRBJ2-7; D may be TRBD1 or TRBD2 (5 bases each). This TCR derives from an adult with an advanced solid tumor such as melanoma, head and neck, liver or kidney cancer. The CDR3 coding sequence is TGTGCCAGCAGTTTCACTAGAGGTCAGGGAAAAATCACCTACGAGCAGTACTTC. Amino acid sequence: CASSFTRGQGKITYEQYF. The whole variable domain, filled in from reference TRBV28 and TRBJ2-7, reads DVKVTQSSRYLVKRTGEKVFLECVQDMDHENMFWYRQDPGLGLRLIYFSYDVKMKEKGDIPEGYSVSREKKERFSLILESASTNQTSMYLCASSFTRGQGKITYEQYFGPGTRLTVT.